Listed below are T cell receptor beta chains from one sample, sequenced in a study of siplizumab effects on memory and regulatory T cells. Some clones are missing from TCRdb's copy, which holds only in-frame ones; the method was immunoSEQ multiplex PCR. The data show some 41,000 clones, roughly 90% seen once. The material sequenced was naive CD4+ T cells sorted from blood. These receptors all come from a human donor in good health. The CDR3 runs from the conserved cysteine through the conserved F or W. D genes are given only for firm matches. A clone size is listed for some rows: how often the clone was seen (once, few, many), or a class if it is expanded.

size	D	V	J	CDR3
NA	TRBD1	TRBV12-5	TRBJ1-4	CASGLVLFRGDEKLFF
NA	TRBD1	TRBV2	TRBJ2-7	CASREAGTGDFYEQYF
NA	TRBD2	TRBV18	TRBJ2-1	CASSPLTSGGRVSYNEQFF
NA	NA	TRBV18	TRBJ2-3	CASSLDGEIAQYF
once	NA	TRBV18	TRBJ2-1	CASSPNSNNEQFF
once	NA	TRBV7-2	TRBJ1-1	CASATQMNTEAFF
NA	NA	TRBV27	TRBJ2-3	CASSLARGEDTQYF
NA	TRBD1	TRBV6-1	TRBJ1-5	CASSEGSTWTGKWNQPQHF
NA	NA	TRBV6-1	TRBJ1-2	CASTRRGQGVGYTF
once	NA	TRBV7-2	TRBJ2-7	CASSSRRLQSSYEQYF
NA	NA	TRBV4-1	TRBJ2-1	CASSQDSWRKPSYPYNEQFF
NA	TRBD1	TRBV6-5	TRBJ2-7	CASSYSATGGVEQYF
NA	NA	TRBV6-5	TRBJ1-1	CASRSGGNTEAFF
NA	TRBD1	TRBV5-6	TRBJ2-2	CASSLRDRYTGELFF
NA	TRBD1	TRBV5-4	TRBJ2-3	CASSLAEGARTDTQYF
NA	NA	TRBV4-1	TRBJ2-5	CASSQETGAYQETQYF
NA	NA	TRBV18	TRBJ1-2	CASSPIEGGKGYTF
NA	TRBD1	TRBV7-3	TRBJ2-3	CASSLTGTGSTDTQYF
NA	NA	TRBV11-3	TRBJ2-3	CASSPNLRNDTQYF
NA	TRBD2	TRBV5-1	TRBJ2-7	CASRRGGTYEQYF
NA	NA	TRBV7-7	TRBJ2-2	CASSDSENTGELFF
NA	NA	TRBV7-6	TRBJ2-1	CASSEPRTPPYNEQFF
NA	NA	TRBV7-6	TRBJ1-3	CASSLGNTIYF
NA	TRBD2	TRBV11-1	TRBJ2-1	CASSLAGGGLAPYNEQFF
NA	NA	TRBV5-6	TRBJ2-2	CASSPESGYTGELFF
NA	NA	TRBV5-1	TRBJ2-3	CASSPGQVAGDTQYF
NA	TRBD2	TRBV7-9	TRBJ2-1	CASSPPGLAGDNEQFF
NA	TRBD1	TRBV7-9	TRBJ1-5	CASSLGTGGGNQPQHF
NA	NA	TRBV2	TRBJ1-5	CASSDGGQPQHF